This TCR beta chain was sequenced for a study of regulatory T cells in long-lasting Graves disease. Findings and caveats of the study: Those with persistent Graves' had less TCR diversity than newly diagnosed patients.

As for time point: newly diagnosed GD, antithyroid drugs for less than 3 months. Scientists built the TCR library using RNA that was extracted from PBMCs. Each patient gave around 10 milliliters of EDTA-anticoagulated peripheral blood. Ten or more counts support this clonotype. Antigen specificity is unknown. Arm-PCR with iRepertoire HTBI primers amplified the CDR3 regions for these TCR beta libraries. TCRdb independently ran MiXCR on the multiplex PCR reads; one entry per CDR3 protein. The sample consists of a few hundred thousand distinct CDR3 sequences, roughly 15% of them appearing once. With 0 bases removed from V and 7 bases from J, the gap between germline ends came to 13 bases. Germline CDR1 and CDR2: LGHDT and YNNKEL (reference sequence). The CDR3 covers 16 residues. The data were also submitted as part of a second study, on T cells in Graves' hyperthyroidism and ophthalmopathy.

This sequence joins TRBV3-1 and TRBJ1-6; possible D gene TRBD1, 5 bases. The starting material was peripheral blood mononuclear cells (PBMCs), obtained at new diagnosis, from a patient treated with antithyroid drugs. The receptor was derived from a woman aged 45-65 years with Graves disease. CDR3 region: CASSQDSGLGNSPLHF. As DNA, the CDR3 is TGTGCCAGCAGCCAAGATTCGGGACTTGGAAATTCACCCCTCCACTTT. The complete variable domain, with remaining parts taken from reference TRBV3-1 and TRBJ1-6, reads DTAVSQTPKYLVTQMGNDKSIKCEQNLGHDTMYWYKQDSKKFLKIMFSYNNKELIINETVPNRFSPKSPDKAHLNLHINSLELGDSAVYFCASSQDSGLGNSPLHFGNGTRLTVT.